This record concerns one T cell receptor (beta chain) sequence. The data were obtained in a study of blood T cell repertoires in COVID-19. Study-wide background: The origin of the acute and convalescent COVID-19 samples was the United States, Italy and Spain. In each case, the material was cDNA or gDNA derived from T cells, B-cell-depleted T cells, or PBMCs.

CDR1 and CDR2 (germline): LNHDA, SQIVND (reference sequence). The CDR3 length is 15 residues. V shed 4 bases, J shed 7 bases, and the junction held 7 bases outside the gene matches. Under the authors' procedure: Reference gene primer amplification gave nucleated cell count estimates. Measured with immunoSEQ multiplex PCR; TCRdb has only the in-frame clones, and not every one. The V and J calls and the clone size are those of that table, but D and trimming were determined from the DNA. The table includes hundreds of thousands of clones, 85% to 90% detected once. Sequencing was performed on peripheral blood. This receptor was obtained from a man older than 75 with acute or convalescent COVID-19. This chain joins TRBV19 and TRBJ2-3, with TRBD2 matching over 11 bases. The CDR3 region has the DNA TGTGCCAGTAGTACGACTAGCGGGACGCGACATACGCAGTATTTT. Encoded protein: CASSTTSGTRHTQYF.